Each of the 20 T cell receptor beta chains below was sequenced from the same sample in a study of identifying expanded T cells in peripheral blood. Method: immunoSEQ multiplex PCR; TCRdb's copy keeps in-frame clones and lacks some. The sample lists some 120,000 clones, approximately 88% occurring once. The sample comprised blood. The receptors were gathered from a person between 18 and 75 years old in good health.

Concerning this clone itself: Within the sample, other DNA sequences also encode this same CDR3. The V gene is TRBV27, the J gene TRBJ1-4, with D possibly being TRBD1 (6 bases). The CDR3 length is 13 residues. The V end was cut by 2 bases, the J end by 7 bases, with 8 bases between. CDR1 and CDR2 (germline): MNHEY, SMNVEV (reference sequence). For the CDR3, the DNA is TGTGCCAGCAGTTTAAGGGGGTCTGAAAAACTGTTTTTT. This codes for CASSLRGSEKLFF.

The count of this clone is one. V and J are TRBV6-1 and TRBJ1-2; D is unclear. The CDR3 spans 12 residues. Germline lookup yields CDR1 MNHNS and CDR2 SASEGT. V was shortened by 2 bases and J by 4 bases, with 5 bases between the two germline ends. Here the CDR3 DNA reads TGTGCCAGCAGTGAACCCTCCTATGGCTACACCTTC. Protein product: CASSEPSYGYTF.

V and J are TRBV29-1 and TRBJ1-1; possibly TRBD1 for D (6 bases). Germline values: CDR1 SQVTM, CDR2 ANQGSEA. The V and J ends lost 7 bases and 0 bases respectively, with 9 bases between them. CDR3 length equals 12 residues. The CDR3 DNA follows: TGCAGCGGCAGGGGCCTGAACACTGAAGCTTTCTTT. This codes for CSGRGLNTEAFF.

The rearrangement links TRBV11-2 to TRBJ1-2; D call uncertain. The germline gives CDR1 SGHAT, CDR2 FQNNGV. V was cut by 0 bases and J by 8 bases, with 16 bases left in between. The CDR3 runs to 15 residues. The CDR3 reads CASSLDPGFLRGYTF. CDR3 nucleotides: TGTGCCAGCAGCTTAGATCCTGGTTTCTTACGGGGCTACACCTTC.

The V gene is TRBV11-2, the J gene TRBJ2-3; the D gene is possibly TRBD1 (6 bases). With 1 base removed from V and 5 bases from J, the gap between germline ends came to 16 bases. The CDR3 consists of 16 residues. Germline values: CDR1 SGHAT, CDR2 FQNNGV. CDR3 sequence: CASSLGQAQQRDTQYF. The CDR3 region has the DNA TGTGCCAGCAGCTTAGGACAGGCACAGCAAAGAGATACGCAGTATTTT.

The chain uses TRBV25-1 and TRBJ1-1; 8 bases agree with TRBD1. Germline CDR1 is MGHDK and CDR2 is SYGVNS. The CDR3 contains 16 residues. V shed 0 bases, J shed 4 bases, and the junction held 7 bases outside the gene matches. CDR3 bases: TGTGCCAGCAGTGAATATGGGACAGGAAGGAGCACTGAAGCTTTCTTT. This codes for CASSEYGTGRSTEAFF.

The CDR3 sequence: CACLTSGSEQYF. The CDR3 region has the DNA TGTGCCTGCCTGACTAGCGGATCCGAGCAGTACTTC. This chain links TRBV30 with TRBJ2-7, with 9 bases lining up with TRBD2. The CDR3 runs 12 residues. Germline lookup yields CDR1 GTSNPN and CDR2 SVGIG (reference sequence). Germline trimming cut 6 bases from V and 6 bases from J; bases unmatched to any gene: 6.

The chain has TRBV6-1 and TRBJ1-1; D gene unclear. This CDR3 contains 14 residues. Germline values: CDR1 MNHNS, CDR2 SASEGT. V was pared by 1 base and J by 3 bases, with 9 bases between. The CDR3 DNA reads as TGTGCCAGCAGTGAAGATTGGGCCTACACTGAAGCTTTCTTT. Its translation: CASSEDWAYTEAFF.

J is TRBJ2-7 and V is TRBV5-1; no clear D gene. Germline V lookup: CDR1 SGHRS, CDR2 YFSETQ. The CDR3 is made up of 15 amino acids. The ends were cut back, 5 bases at V and 0 bases at J, with 15 bases in the middle. The CDR3 bases are TGCGCCAGCAGACCAACGACGGGCAGCTCCTACGAGCAGTACTTC. Its protein is CASRPTTGSSYEQYF. Combining the CDR3 with reference TRBV5-1 and TRBJ2-7 gives the whole variable domain KAGVTQTPRYLIKTRGQQVTLSCSPISGHRSVSWYQQTPGQGLQFLFEYFSETQRNKGNFPGRFSGRQFSNSRSEMNVSTLELGDSALYLCASRPTTGSSYEQYFGPGTRLTVT.

The chain recombines TRBV2 with TRBJ1-2; D unclear. The V gene's germline CDR1 is SNHLY and CDR2 FYNNEI. The CDR3 totals 12 residues. The germline V and J ends were trimmed by 6 bases and 8 bases, with 13 bases remaining between them. CDR3 nucleotides: TGTGCCAGCAGGGTATACGGAGGGGGCTACACCTTC. Amino acids: CASRVYGGGYTF.

V usage is TRBV6-5 and J usage is TRBJ1-3; D call uncertain. V was cut by 4 bases and J by 0 bases, with 7 bases left in between. The germline gives CDR1 MNHEY, CDR2 SVGAGI. The CDR3 has 14 residues. In DNA form, the CDR3 reads TGTGCCAGCAGTTTCAGAAGCTCTGGAAACACCATATATTTT. Translated: CASSFRSSGNTIYF.

The DNA of the CDR3 is TGCGCCAGCAGTTCAAAGCTAGACAGGGCGTTCACCGGGGAGCTGTTTTTT. As protein: CASSSKLDRAFTGELFF. V usage is TRBV5-1 and J usage is TRBJ2-2; TRBD1 aligns across 7 bases. The germline V gene encodes CDR1 SGHRS and CDR2 YFSETQ. The J segment lost 4 bases and the V segment lost 5 bases, leaving 14 bases of the junction unmatched. This CDR3 comprises 17 residues.

This chain joins TRBV7-3 and TRBJ2-1; D might be TRBD1 or TRBD2, each matching 5 bases. This CDR3 contains 18 residues. The V gene lost 0 bases and the J gene lost 7 bases, with 22 bases spanning the gap. In germline, CDR1 is SGHTA, CDR2 FQGTGA. The CDR3 here is CASSLTGFRIGDGNEQFF. CDR3 coding DNA: TGTGCCAGCAGCTTAACCGGGTTCCGCATAGGGGACGGGAATGAGCAGTTCTTC. Complete variable domain (other parts from reference TRBV7-3 and TRBJ2-1): GAGVSQTPSNKVTEKGKYVELRCDPISGHTALYWYRQSLGQGPEFLIYFQGTGAADDSGLPNDRFFAVRPEGSVSTLKIQRTERGDSAVYLCASSLTGFRIGDGNEQFFGPGTRLTVL.

This chain connects TRBV5-6 to TRBJ1-2; 8 positions match TRBD1. The junction had 9 bases not matched to a gene; V was cut back by 3 bases and J by 5 bases. Germline CDR1 and CDR2: SGHDT and YYEEEE. The CDR3 is 15 amino acids. CDR3 amino acids: CASSSQTGQAYGYTF. The CDR3 nucleotides read TGTGCCAGCAGCTCACAAACGGGACAGGCGTATGGCTACACCTTC.

The chain recombines TRBV9 with TRBJ2-1, with D possibly TRBD2 on 5 matching bases. Trimming took 4 bases from V and 8 from J, leaving 22 bases between them. Germline V lookup: CDR1 SGDLS, CDR2 YYNGEE. CDR3 length equals 16 residues. The CDR3 loop is CASSIRSGIPTDEQFF. The CDR3 DNA follows: TGTGCCAGCAGCATCCGATCCGGGATCCCCACCGATGAGCAGTTCTTC.

The chain joins TRBV10-3 to TRBJ2-5; D not resolved. V was shortened by 2 bases and J by 3 bases, with 4 bases between the two germline ends. The germline V gene has CDR1 ENHRY and CDR2 SYGVKD. The CDR3 consists of 12 residues. The CDR3 sequence: CAISEAEETQYF. CDR3 DNA sequence: TGTGCCATCAGTGAGGCGGAAGAGACCCAGTACTTC.

This rearrangement joins TRBV2 to TRBJ1-1; 11 bases are shared with TRBD1. Germline V lookup: CDR1 SNHLY, CDR2 FYNNEI. V was clipped by 8 bases and J by 4 bases; unmatched bases: 0. The CDR3 runs 12 residues. The CDR3 region is CASGTGGTEAFF. The CDR3 DNA reads as TGTGCCAGCGGGACAGGGGGCACTGAAGCTTTCTTT. Variable domain in full (rest from reference TRBV2 and TRBJ1-1): EPEVTQTPSHQVTQMGQEVILRCVPISNHLYFYWYRQILGQKVEFLVSFYNNEISEKSEIFDDQFSVERPDGSNFTLKIRSTKLEDSAMYFCASGTGGTEAFFGQGTRLTVV.

The chain employs TRBV11-2 and TRBJ2-7; D may be TRBD1 (5 bases). The CDR3 contains 13 residues. Trimming removed 1 base at V and 6 bases at J, with 10 bases between. Germline-derived CDR1 and CDR2 are SGHAT and FQNNGV. The CDR3 region has the DNA TGTGCCAGCAGCTTAGGCAGGGTAGGCGAGCAGTACTTC. Translating gives CASSLGRVGEQYF.

This clone was seen a handful of times. In nucleotides, the CDR3 is TGTGCCAGCTCACCCCGGGACTCTAACTATGGCTACACCTTC. Its translation: CASSPRDSNYGYTF. The V and J genes are TRBV18 and TRBJ1-2; possibly TRBD1 for D (5 bases). The CDR3 contains 14 residues. From germline, CDR1 is KGHSH and CDR2 LQKENI. Deletions cut 3 bases from V and 0 bases from J, with 8 bases between.

The genes are TRBV5-4 and TRBJ1-6; D might be TRBD1 (5 bases). Germline loops: CDR1 SGHNT, CDR2 YYREEE (reference sequence). The CDR3 totals 12 residues. Trimming cost V 4 bases and J 8 bases, with 7 bases left between them. Written as DNA, the CDR3 is TGTGCCAGCAGCGGGGGGGATTCACCCCTCCACTTT. It translates to CASSGGDSPLHF. Using reference TRBV5-4 and TRBJ1-6 for the parts outside the CDR3, the full variable domain is ETGVTQSPTHLIKTRGQQVTLRCSSQSGHNTVSWYQQALGQGPQFIFQYYREEENGRGNFPPRFSGLQFPNYSSELNVNALELDDSALYLCASSGGDSPLHFGNGTRLTVT.